A selection of T cell receptor beta chains follows, all from one sample in a study of blood T cell repertoires in COVID-19. Profiled with immunoSEQ multiplex PCR; TCRdb holds only in-frame clones, not every one. The sample carries roughly 170,000 clones, more than 75% recorded once. Sequencing was carried out using peripheral blood. The receptors come from a man in his forties with active or convalescent COVID-19. The CDR3 runs from the conserved cysteine through the conserved F or W. D genes are given only for firm matches. Clone size is given for some rows only: seen once, a few or many times, or a class if the clone is expanded.

V	size	D	J	length	DNA	CDR3
TRBV11-2	NA	NA	TRBJ1-2	14	TGTGCCAGCAGCTTAGCGGGGGAAGACTATGGCTACACCTTC	CASSLAGEDYGYTF
TRBV3-1/TRBV3-2	NA	NA	TRBJ1-6	15	TGTGCCAGCAGCCATGGCAGGTCCTATAATTCACCCCTCCACTTT	CASSHGRSYNSPLHF
TRBV29-1	once	NA	TRBJ1-2	11	TGCAGCGTAGGGACTGCTCCGGGCTACACCTTC	CSVGTAPGYTF
TRBV3-1/TRBV3-2	NA	TRBD1	TRBJ2-7	15	TGTGCCAGCAGCCCCCGGGACAGGAATTCCTACGAGCAGTACTTC	CASSPRDRNSYEQYF
TRBV4-1	NA	NA	TRBJ1-1	16	TGCGCCAGCAGCCCGTTCCTGGGAGAAAGAAGCACTGAAGCTTTCTTT	CASSPFLGERSTEAFF
TRBV11-3	few	NA	TRBJ1-2	16	TGTGCCAGCAGCCGATCCATTTTCCCAGGGGACTATGGCTACACCTTC	CASSRSIFPGDYGYTF
TRBV18	NA	TRBD1	TRBJ1-2	15	TGTGCCAGCTCACCACCGGGGGTCAGGGGGAATGGCTACACCTTC	CASSPPGVRGNGYTF
TRBV6-1	NA	NA	TRBJ1-5	15	TGTGCCAGCAGTGATACAGTCTATAGCAATCAGCCCCAGCATTTT	CASSDTVYSNQPQHF
TRBV5-1	NA	TRBD1	TRBJ1-2	12	TGCGCCAGCAGCCCGGGACAGGGTGGAGGAACCTTC	CASSPGQGGGTF
TRBV7-9	once	NA	TRBJ1-1	13	TGTGCCAGCAGCTTAGGACAGAACACTGAAGCTTTCTTT	CASSLGQNTEAFF
TRBV4-3	NA	NA	TRBJ1-3	16	TGCGCCAGCAGCCAAGAAGCAGGTTGGACTGGAAACACCATATATTTT	CASSQEAGWTGNTIYF
TRBV9	NA	TRBD1	TRBJ1-6	15	TGTGCCAGCAGCCAAATGGACAGGGAGGACTCACCCCTCCACTTT	CASSQMDREDSPLHF
TRBV7-2	NA	NA	TRBJ1-4	14	TGTGCCAGCAGCCTAACAGGGAGCGGTGAAAAACTGTTTTTT	CASSLTGSGEKLFF
TRBV5-4	NA	TRBD1	TRBJ2-7	13	TGTGCCAGCACCTTGGACAGGGGCTACGAGCAGTACTTC	CASTLDRGYEQYF
TRBV13	NA	NA	TRBJ2-1	13	TGTGCCAGCAGCATCGACAGGATCAATGAGCAGTTCTTC	CASSIDRINEQFF
TRBV19	few	TRBD2	TRBJ2-7	15	TGTGCCAGTAGTATAAGGAGCGGGGGTACATACGAGCAGTACTTC	CASSIRSGGTYEQYF
TRBV9	NA	TRBD2	TRBJ2-2	16	TGTGCCAGCAGCCCGACTAGCGGGGGGGACACCGGGGAGCTGTTTTTT	CASSPTSGGDTGELFF
TRBV27	NA	TRBD1	TRBJ1-4	16	TGTGCCAGCAGTTCCCGGACAGGGGGCAAGGGTGAAAAACTGTTTTTT	CASSSRTGGKGEKLFF
TRBV7-9	NA	NA	TRBJ1-5	13	TGTGCCAGCAGCTTGGCAAGCAATCAGCCCCAGCATTTT	CASSLASNQPQHF
TRBV7-6	once	NA	TRBJ2-7	17	TGTGCCAGCAGCGGCAGGGTAAGGTCTGGGCAGGGGTACGAGCAGTACTTC	CASSGRVRSGQGYEQYF
TRBV10-3	few	NA	TRBJ2-1	11	TGTGCCATCAGTGAGCAGGGTGAGCAGTTCTTC	CAISEQGEQFF
TRBV7-6	NA	TRBD1	TRBJ1-5	17	TGTGCCAGCAGCTTAGGGCCCGACAGGGTTCGGAACCAGCCCCAGCATTTT	CASSLGPDRVRNQPQHF
TRBV7-3	NA	TRBD1	TRBJ2-7	16	TGTGCCAGCAGCTTAAGGGGCGGGACAGGGTTGTCCGAGCAGTACTTC	CASSLRGGTGLSEQYF
TRBV6-5	NA	NA	TRBJ2-2	15	TGTGCCAGCGGAGGGGGCTGGAGTGGCACCGGGGAGCTGTTTTTT	CASGGGWSGTGELFF
TRBV2	NA	TRBD1	TRBJ1-5	15	TGTGCCAGCTGTGGGGGGGCCAGGGGGAATCAGCCCCAGCATTTT	CASCGGARGNQPQHF
TRBV13	NA	NA	TRBJ2-1	13	TGTGCCAGCAGCTTGATCAGCTACAATGAGCAGTTCTTC	CASSLISYNEQFF
TRBV9	once	TRBD2	TRBJ2-3	16	TGTGCCAGCAGCGTAGGTTCGAGCGGGGGCACAGATACGCAGTATTTT	CASSVGSSGGTDTQYF
TRBV3-1/TRBV3-2	NA	TRBD1	TRBJ1-1	14	TGTGCCAGCAGCCGTGGGACAGCCAACACTGAAGCTTTCTTT	CASSRGTANTEAFF
TRBV10-3	NA	NA	TRBJ2-3	14	TGTGCCATCAGTGGCACAGCTAGCACAGATATGCAGTATTTT	CAISGTASTDMQYF
TRBV5-4	NA	NA	TRBJ1-1	15	TGTGCCAGCAATCGGCAGGGGCTTGTTGACACTGAAGCTTTCTTT	CASNRQGLVDTEAFF
TRBV7-9	once	NA	TRBJ1-2	12	TGTGCCAGCAGCTTCCCAGTCTATGGCTACACCTTC	CASSFPVYGYTF
TRBV6-6	NA	NA	TRBJ1-1	12	TGTGCCAGCTCCATCATGAACACTGAAGCTTTCTTT	CASSIMNTEAFF
TRBV9	NA	NA	TRBJ2-2	13	TGTGCCAGCAGCGTCTTGGCCGCCGGGGAGCTGTTTTTT	CASSVLAAGELFF
TRBV2	NA	NA	TRBJ2-3	14	TGTGCCAGCAGGGCGGGTCTGGGAACAGATACGCAGTATTTT	CASRAGLGTDTQYF
TRBV3-1/TRBV3-2	NA	TRBD1	TRBJ2-7	14	TGTGCCAGCGGACCGACAGGGGACTCCTACGAGCAGTACTTC	CASGPTGDSYEQYF
TRBV24-1	NA	TRBD1	TRBJ1-2	15	TGTGCCACCAGTGACCGGGACAGCCACCCCTATGGCTACACCTTC	CATSDRDSHPYGYTF
TRBV24-1	once	NA	TRBJ1-1	15	TGTGCCACCAGTGACTCAGATCCAACCCGCACTGAAGCTTTCTTT	CATSDSDPTRTEAFF
TRBV4-1	NA	NA	TRBJ2-7	12	TGCGCCAGCAGCCAAGATATGTACGAGCAGTACTTC	CASSQDMYEQYF
TRBV7-8	NA	TRBD1	TRBJ1-5	13	TGTGCCAGCAGCTTCGACAGGGAGCAGCCCCAGCATTTT	CASSFDREQPQHF
TRBV5-4	NA	TRBD2	TRBJ2-5	16	TGTGCCAGCAGCCCAACACAACTAGCGGGGGTAGAGACCCAGTACTTC	CASSPTQLAGVETQYF
TRBV6-6	NA	NA	TRBJ2-7	19	TGTGCCAGCAGTCATGATAAGTTCGCGAAGAGGCCCTTGGGAGAAGAGCAGTACTTC	CASSHDKFAKRPLGEEQYF
TRBV5-6	NA	NA	TRBJ2-1	17	TGTGCCAGCAGCTTTCAGGAGGGGAGGAGAACTTACAATGAGCAGTTCTTC	CASSFQEGRRTYNEQFF
TRBV19	NA	TRBD1	TRBJ1-2	13	TGTGCCAGCCTGGACAGGAGTTCCTATGGCTACACCTTC	CASLDRSSYGYTF
TRBV27	NA	NA	TRBJ1-4	14	TGTGCCAGCAGTCCGCTTGTAGATAATGAAAAACTGTTTTTT	CASSPLVDNEKLFF
TRBV18	once	NA	TRBJ1-6	19	TGTGCCAGCTCACCACCGGACAGAGAAGCCAGCTCCTATAATTCACCCCTCCACTTT	CASSPPDREASSYNSPLHF
TRBV4-1	NA	TRBD1	TRBJ1-1	13	TGCGCCAGCAGCCAAGGAAGACAGGGCGAAGCTTTCTTT	CASSQGRQGEAFF
TRBV2	NA	NA	TRBJ1-2	13	TGTGCCAGCAGTGAACTAGGAAACTATGGCTACACCTTC	CASSELGNYGYTF
TRBV4-1	NA	NA	TRBJ1-5	16	TGCGCCAGCAGCCAAGAAGGAGGGGTTAGCAATCAGCCCCAGCATTTT	CASSQEGGVSNQPQHF
TRBV4-3	NA	NA	TRBJ1-5	15	TGCGCCAGCAGCCAAGAGAGGGGGGGTGGCCAGCCCCAGCATTTT	CASSQERGGGQPQHF
TRBV3-1/TRBV3-2	NA	NA	TRBJ1-1	11	TGTGCCAGCAGCTATCGGACAGACGCTTTCTTT	CASSYRTDAFF
TRBV19	NA	TRBD1	TRBJ1-2	12	TGTGCCAGTAGTATGGACAGGGATGGCTACACCTTC	CASSMDRDGYTF
TRBV28	NA	NA	TRBJ1-1	13	TGTGCCAGCAAGGGAGAAGGGAGAAGCGAAGCTTTCTTT	CASKGEGRSEAFF
TRBV5-1	NA	NA	TRBJ2-1	15	TGCGCCAGCAGCTTGGACGCCAGGGTTATGGGTGAGCAGTTCTTC	CASSLDARVMGEQFF
TRBV18	NA	NA	TRBJ2-7	13	TGTGCCAGCTCACCACCCTCAGGGGTAGAGCAGTACTTC	CASSPPSGVEQYF
TRBV5-1	NA	TRBD1	TRBJ2-1	15	TGCGCCAGCAGCTTTACAGGGGGCGGTTACAATGAGCAGTTCTTC	CASSFTGGGYNEQFF
TRBV6-6	NA	TRBD1	TRBJ1-5	15	TGTGCCGGAAGAGACGGACAGGGAAGTCATCAGCCCCAGCATTTT	CAGRDGQGSHQPQHF
TRBV4-2	NA	TRBD1	TRBJ2-3	15	TGTGCCAGCAGCCAACTGACAGGGGGCACAGATACGCAGTATTTT	CASSQLTGGTDTQYF
TRBV10-2	once	NA	TRBJ1-1	15	TGCGCCAGCAGTCCTGACACCCAAAGAAACACTGAAGCTTTCTTT	CASSPDTQRNTEAFF
TRBV29-1	NA	TRBD1	TRBJ1-3	15	TGCAGCGTTGCCAAGGGGACAGGCTCTGGAAACACCATATATTTT	CSVAKGTGSGNTIYF